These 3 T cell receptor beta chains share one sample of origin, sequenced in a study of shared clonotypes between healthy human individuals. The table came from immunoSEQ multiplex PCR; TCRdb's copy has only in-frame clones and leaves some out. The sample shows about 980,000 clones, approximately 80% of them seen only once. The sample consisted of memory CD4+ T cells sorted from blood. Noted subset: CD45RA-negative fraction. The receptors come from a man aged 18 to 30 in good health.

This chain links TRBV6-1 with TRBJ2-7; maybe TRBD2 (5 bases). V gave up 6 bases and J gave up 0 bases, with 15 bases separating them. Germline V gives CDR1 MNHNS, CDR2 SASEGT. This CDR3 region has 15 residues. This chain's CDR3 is CASRETEVSSYEQYF. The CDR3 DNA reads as TGTGCCAGCAGAGAGACGGAGGTCAGCTCCTACGAGCAGTACTTC.

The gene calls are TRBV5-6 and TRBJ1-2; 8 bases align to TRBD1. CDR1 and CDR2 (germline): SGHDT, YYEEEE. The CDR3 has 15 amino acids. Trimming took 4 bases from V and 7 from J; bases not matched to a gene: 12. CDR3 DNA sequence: TGTGCCAGCAGCCCCGGACAGGGTAAAAAGGCTGGCTACACCTTC. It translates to CASSPGQGKKAGYTF.

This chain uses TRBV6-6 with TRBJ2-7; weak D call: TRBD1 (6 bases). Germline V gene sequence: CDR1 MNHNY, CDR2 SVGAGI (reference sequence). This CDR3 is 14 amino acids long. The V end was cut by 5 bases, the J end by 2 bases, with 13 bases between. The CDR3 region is CASSAQGFAYEQYF. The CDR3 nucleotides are TGTGCCAGCAGTGCTCAGGGGTTCGCCTACGAGCAGTACTTC.